These T cell receptor beta chains were read from a single sample in a study of spatial heterogeneity in lung cancer. TCRdb called the 5' RACE reads again in MiXCR, with one record for every CDR3 protein. The sample consists of roughly 40,000 distinct CDR3 sequences, nearly 7% of them appearing once. The sample was PBMCs, taken at surgery. Receptors were obtained from a female donor with early-stage non-small cell lung cancer. CDR3s leave out the opening cysteine and the closing phenylalanine or tryptophan.

v_gene	j_gene	CDR3aa
TRBV24-1	TRBJ2-2	ATSDPRGSGELF
TRBV18	TRBJ2-3	ASSPVGGPSTDTQY
TRBV20-1	TRBJ2-7	SAKIRASRYEQY
TRBV5-1	TRBJ2-3	ATSQTAGRGDTQY
TRBV6-1	TRBJ1-2	AHLESIGTGYT
TRBV29-1	TRBJ2-1	SVDKRGRSYNEQF
TRBV3-1	TRBJ2-5	ASSLVKGSGGTETQY
TRBV2	TRBJ1-3	ASSAGGSSGNTIY
TRBV18	TRBJ2-3	ASSPTDTKTQY
TRBV11-2	TRBJ2-3	ASETDFSTDTQY
TRBV7-2	TRBJ2-1	ASSFRRGRTYNEQF
TRBV6-4	TRBJ1-2	ASSPQWGAIVGYT
TRBV7-3	TRBJ1-1	ASSLQGNTEAF
TRBV5-1	TRBJ2-1	ASGGGRGPYNEQF
TRBV27	TRBJ1-3	ASSPTGTAPGNTIY
TRBV2	TRBJ1-2	ASSADRGRNYGYT
TRBV20-1	TRBJ1-6	SARIREEFDSPLH
TRBV29-1	TRBJ1-2	SGIDRVYGYT
TRBV10-1	TRBJ2-2	ASSESGTPTGELF
TRBV4-1	TRBJ2-1	ASSRTSGAIYGDGEQF
TRBV12-3/TRBV12-4	TRBJ2-1	ASSPPPTSPYEQF
TRBV18	TRBJ2-5	ASSPPDHLAETQY
TRBV12-5	TRBJ2-1	ASGLDTQAGGFYNEQF
TRBV29-1	TRBJ2-3	SVVSTTSGLTDTQY
TRBV4-1	TRBJ1-5	ASSQETVTSTQH
TRBV9	TRBJ2-3	ASSDRGQALDTQY
TRBV6-1	TRBJ2-5	ASSVRQAGETQY
TRBV5-1	TRBJ2-2	ASSLDGRMRSSNTGELF
TRBV20-1	TRBJ1-5	SARDSEVGVSNQPQH
TRBV9	TRBJ1-2	ASSVDPLLGGYT
TRBV7-2	TRBJ1-5	ASSQSGSNNQPQH
TRBV11-3	TRBJ2-3	ASSLGQGGTDTQY
TRBV5-1	TRBJ2-1	ASSPVGLAGGENEQF
TRBV28	TRBJ2-5	ASSTGSETQY
TRBV2	TRBJ1-5	ASSPRGGRQPQH
TRBV30	TRBJ2-3	AWSEASGVRTDTQY
TRBV5-6	TRBJ2-1	ASSLTNEEQF
TRBV4-3	TRBJ1-2	ASSQDRGATNYGYT
TRBV4-1	TRBJ2-5	ASSSRLAGNLQETQY
TRBV6-2/TRBV6-3	TRBJ2-7	ASSYSIGAPTYEQY
TRBV2	TRBJ2-4	ASLDGKNIQY
TRBV5-1	TRBJ2-7	ASSLYPGSPYEQY
TRBV12-3/TRBV12-4	TRBJ2-7	ASSPIAGAYEQY
TRBV27	TRBJ2-5	ATSERLIGETQY
TRBV6-1	TRBJ1-5	ASSEITPLNQPQH
TRBV30	TRBJ2-7	AWSVSYEQY
TRBV13	TRBJ2-3	ASSRRRVHDDTQY
TRBV5-1	TRBJ2-1	ASSLLGSYNEQF
TRBV7-9	TRBJ1-6	ASSSTGDRSPLH
TRBV9	TRBJ2-5	ASSLGTSGGAQETQY
TRBV20-1	TRBJ1-4	SAQIPGINENLF
TRBV27	TRBJ1-6	ASGLRTGKGSYNSPLH